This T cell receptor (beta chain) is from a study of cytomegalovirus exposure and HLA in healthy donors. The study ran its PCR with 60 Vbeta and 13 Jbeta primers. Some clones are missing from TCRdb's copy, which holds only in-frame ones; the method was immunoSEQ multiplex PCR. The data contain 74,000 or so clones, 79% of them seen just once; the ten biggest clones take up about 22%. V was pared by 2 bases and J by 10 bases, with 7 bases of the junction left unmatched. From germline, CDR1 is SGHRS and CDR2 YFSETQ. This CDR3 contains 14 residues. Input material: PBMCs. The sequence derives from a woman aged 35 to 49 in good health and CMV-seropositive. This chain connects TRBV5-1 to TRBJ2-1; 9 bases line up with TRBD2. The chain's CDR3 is CASSFSGGSREQFF. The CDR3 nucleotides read TGCGCCAGCAGCTTCAGCGGGGGGTCCCGCGAGCAGTTCTTC.